The 2 T cell receptor beta chains below come from one sample, sequenced in a study of blood T cell repertoires in COVID-19. The data were produced by immunoSEQ multiplex PCR, yet TCRdb's version contains in-frame clones alone and is incomplete. The sample holds 170,000 or so clones; about 90% are singletons and the top ten take roughly 7.3%. The source material was PBMCs or T cells enriched from blood (not recorded which). The receptors here all came from a woman aged 50 to 60 who had recovered from COVID-19.

This chain connects TRBV7-2 to TRBJ2-7, with 10 bases fitting TRBD2. The CDR3 loop spans 16 amino acids. The V gene's germline CDR1 is SGHTA and CDR2 FQGNSA. The J segment lost 2 bases and the V segment lost 6 bases, leaving 10 bases of the junction unmatched. DNA of the CDR3: TGTGCCAGCAGTCGGGCGCTGCTAGCGGGAGCCTACGAGCAGTACTTC. It specifies CASSRALLAGAYEQYF.

V usage is TRBV21-1 and J usage is TRBJ2-5; the table's TRBD2 call for D was not verified on the DNA. TRBV21-1 is listed as a pseudogene. The length of the CDR3 is 18 residues. As DNA, the CDR3 is TGTGCCAGCAGCAAAGAAGACGAGGTTGGTCCCCATCGTAAGACCCAGTACTTC. Its translation is CASSKEDEVGPHRKTQYF.